These 27 T cell receptor beta chains originate from one sample sequenced in a study of identical twins. TCRdb ran MiXCR on the 5' RACE reads and lists one entry per CDR3 protein. The sample lists under 800,000 distinct CDR3 sequences; about 20% were seen once. This same sample was also part of a study on T cells expressing NK-cell markers.

Sequencing was performed on PBMCs. These receptors were obtained from a woman aged 18-30 years in good health.

The chain has TRBV5-1 and TRBJ1-5; 7 bases are a match to TRBD1. V lost 4 bases, J lost 0 bases, and 4 bases stayed unmatched. Germline V gene sequence: CDR1 SGHRS, CDR2 YFSETQ. The CDR3 has 15 amino acids. CDR3 nucleotides: TGCGCCAGCAGCCCCTGGACAGGTAGCAATCAGCCCCAGCATTTT. It codes for CASSPWTGSNQPQHF.

There are a few counts of this clonotype. The rearrangement uses TRBV6-1 and TRBJ2-2; 11 bases fit TRBD2. With V trimmed by 5 bases and J by 6 bases, 5 bases remained unmatched. The CDR3 length is 15 residues. Germline assignment: CDR1 MNHNS and CDR2 SASEGT. The CDR3 DNA reads as TGTGCCAGCAGTAAACTAGCGGGAGTCCCCGGGGAGCTGTTTTTT. This codes for CASSKLAGVPGELFF.

The chain uses TRBV7-2 and TRBJ1-3; D remains unclear. Trimming stripped 1 base from V and 0 bases from J, with 7 bases between. CDR3 length equals 15 residues. Germline assignment: CDR1 SGHTA and CDR2 FQGNSA. CDR3 region: CASSLDLHSGNTIYF. The CDR3 DNA follows: TGTGCCAGCAGCTTAGATCTCCACTCTGGAAACACCATATATTTT.

In its sample, this clonotype was seen a few times. This rearrangement joins TRBV12-3 or TRBV12-4 to TRBJ1-2, with D possibly being TRBD1 (5 bases). Trimming took off 6 bases at V and 8 bases at J, with 16 bases between the two ends. CDR3 size: 13 residues. CDR3 region: CASSPHGGNGYTF. CDR3 in DNA: TGTGCCAGCAGCCCCCATGGGGGGAACGGCTACACCTTC.

The chain recombines TRBV20-1 with TRBJ1-2; TRBD1 is a possible D gene (5 bases). Per the germline V gene, CDR1 is DFQATT and CDR2 is SNEGSKA (reference sequence). The CDR3 is 14 residues long. V lost 3 bases to trimming and J lost 2 bases, with 13 bases between them. CDR3: CSARGPGENYGYTF. The CDR3 DNA is TGCAGTGCTAGGGGGCCTGGGGAAAACTATGGCTACACCTTC.

V gene TRBV7-3 combines with J gene TRBJ2-1, with TRBD2 matching over 12 bases. Germline V lookup: CDR1 SGHTA, CDR2 FQGTGA. With V trimmed by 0 bases and J by 7 bases, 7 bases remained unmatched. CDR3 length: 17 amino acids. CDR3: CASSLTRTSGGSNEQFF. CDR3 coding DNA: TGTGCCAGCAGCTTAACCCGTACTAGCGGGGGGTCTAATGAGCAGTTCTTC. The full variable domain, its missing parts supplied by reference TRBV7-3 and TRBJ2-1, is GAGVSQTPSNKVTEKGKYVELRCDPISGHTALYWYRQSLGQGPEFLIYFQGTGAADDSGLPNDRFFAVRPEGSVSTLKIQRTERGDSAVYLCASSLTRTSGGSNEQFFGPGTRLTVL.

This clonotype was detected ten times or more. This chain joins TRBV12-3 or TRBV12-4 and TRBJ1-3, with no clear D. The CDR3 runs 12 residues. V was cut by 7 bases and J by 4 bases, with 8 bases left in between. Here the CDR3 reads CASTVGGNTIYF. The CDR3 region has the DNA TGTGCCAGCACCGTAGGGGGAAACACCATATATTTT.

The chain links TRBV5-1 to TRBJ2-1; D assignment may be TRBD1 or TRBD2 (5 bases each). The CDR3 spans 15 residues. Germline lookup yields CDR1 SGHRS and CDR2 YFSETQ. Trimming shortened V by 0 bases and J by 4 bases, and 11 bases separated the two germline ends. The CDR3, as DNA: TGCGCCAGCAGCTTGGTATCCGGGGCATACAATGAGCAGTTCTTC. Encoded protein: CASSLVSGAYNEQFF. The full variable domain, its missing parts supplied by reference TRBV5-1 and TRBJ2-1, is KAGVTQTPRYLIKTRGQQVTLSCSPISGHRSVSWYQQTPGQGLQFLFEYFSETQRNKGNFPGRFSGRQFSNSRSEMNVSTLELGDSALYLCASSLVSGAYNEQFFGPGTRLTVL.

In this sample, this clonotype turned up a few times. The chain links TRBV4-2 to TRBJ2-1; no clear D. V was pared by 0 bases and J by 10 bases, with 7 bases between. The CDR3 length is 12 residues. Germline CDR1 is LGHNA and CDR2 is YNFKEQ. The CDR3 DNA follows: TGTGCCAGCAGCCAAGAGTGGCGAGAGCAGTTCTTC. Translation gives CASSQEWREQFF.

This clonotype came up a few times. V is TRBV15 and J is TRBJ2-1; no firm D call. Germline V lookup: CDR1 LNHNV, CDR2 YYDKDF (reference sequence). CDR3 length: 15 residues. V was clipped by 0 bases and J by 5 bases, with 11 bases between them. Written as DNA, the CDR3 is TGTGCCACCAGCAGAGATCTCGTGTTCGACAATGAGCAGTTCTTC. Translated, it gives CATSRDLVFDNEQFF.

The sample holds a few counts of this clonotype. The CDR3 bases are TGTGCCAGCAGTGAACCAACAGGCAATGAGCAGTTCTTC. This encodes CASSEPTGNEQFF. V gene TRBV25-1 combines with J gene TRBJ2-1; D might be TRBD1 (5 bases). V lost 2 bases, J lost 6 bases, and 8 bases lay in between. CDR3 size: 13 residues. The germline gives CDR1 MGHDK, CDR2 SYGVNS.

This clonotype was counted many times. The chain employs TRBV5-1 and TRBJ1-1; no firm D call. Germline V CDR1 and CDR2: SGHRS, YFSETQ. Between the trimmed V and J ends, which lost 1 base and 1 base, there was a span of 8 bases. The CDR3 totals 14 residues. The CDR3 is CASSLTPRNTEAFF. CDR3 nucleotides: TGCGCCAGCAGCTTGACCCCACGGAACACTGAAGCTTTCTTT.

The CDR3: CASSSRMNTEAFF. CDR3 in DNA: TGTGCCAGCAGCTCGAGGATGAACACTGAAGCTTTCTTT. V and J are TRBV7-9 and TRBJ1-1; unclear D gene. Trimming cost V 4 bases and J 0 bases, with 6 bases left between them. CDR3 length equals 13 residues. Germline V CDR1 and CDR2: SEHNR, FQNEAQ (reference sequence).

This clonotype has only a few counts. The rearrangement joins TRBV7-8 to TRBJ2-7, with 15 bases aligning to TRBD2. Germline V gives CDR1 SGHVS, CDR2 FQNEAQ. CDR3 length equals 16 residues. The J segment lost 4 bases and the V segment lost 8 bases, leaving 9 bases of the junction unmatched. CDR3 in amino acids: CASRRTSGGETYEQYF. CDR3 nucleotide sequence: TGTGCCAGCCGACGGACTAGCGGGGGGGAAACTTACGAGCAGTACTTC.

This clonotype showed up just a few times. The chain has TRBV20-1 and TRBJ1-2, with a possible D match to TRBD1 (6 bases). Trimming took 6 bases from V and 8 from J, leaving 25 bases between them. This CDR3 is built from 15 residues. In germline, CDR1 is DFQATT, CDR2 SNEGSKA (reference sequence). CDR3 nucleotide sequence: TGCAGTGCCCAGAGGCAGGGACACTTAGACGGAGGCTACACCTTC. Translation gives CSAQRQGHLDGGYTF.

The chain uses TRBV27 and TRBJ2-3, with TRBD2 as a possible D gene (6 bases). The V gene lost 7 bases and the J gene lost 3 bases, with 14 bases spanning the gap. This CDR3 region has 14 residues. From germline, CDR1 is MNHEY and CDR2 SMNVEV (reference sequence). CDR3 sequence: CASTTLARTDTQYF. Written as DNA, the CDR3 is TGTGCCAGCACCACCCTAGCGAGGACAGATACGCAGTATTTT.

This clonotype came up many times. The chain recombines TRBV7-9 with TRBJ1-3; D gene uncertain. CDR3 size: 12 residues. CDR1 and CDR2 from the germline V gene are SEHNR and FQNEAQ (reference sequence). Trimming removed 5 bases from V and 6 bases from J, with 8 bases in between. CDR3 amino acids: CASSPAENTIYF. The CDR3 nucleotides read TGTGCCAGCAGCCCCGCAGAAAACACCATATATTTT. The entire variable domain, with the rest obtained from reference TRBV7-9 and TRBJ1-3, is as follows: DTGVSQNPRHKITKRGQNVTFRCDPISEHNRLYWYRQTLGQGPEFLTYFQNEAQLEKSRLLSDRFSAERPKGSFSTLEIQRTEQGDSAMYLCASSPAENTIYFGEGSWLTVV.

The chain couples TRBV7-9 to TRBJ2-7; D remains ambiguous. V dropped 5 bases and J dropped 4 bases, with 12 bases sitting between them. This CDR3 is built from 13 residues. Germline CDR1 SEHNR, CDR2 FQNEAQ (reference sequence). Here the CDR3 reads CASSPRISYEQYF. CDR3 nucleotide sequence: TGTGCCAGCAGCCCGAGGATATCTTACGAGCAGTACTTC.

This clonotype showed up many times. The rearrangement links TRBV29-1 to TRBJ2-3, with D unclear. The CDR3 runs to 11 residues. V lost 8 bases and J 1 base, leaving 7 bases between the germline ends. CDR1 is SQVTM and CDR2 is ANQGSEA in the germline V gene. In DNA form, the CDR3 reads TGCAGCCTGACCCGCACAGATACGCAGTATTTT. Its translation: CSLTRTDTQYF.

This sequence joins TRBV27 and TRBJ2-7, with a weak D call TRBD2 (6 bases). This CDR3 is 15 amino acids long. V was clipped by 3 bases and J by 2 bases, with 14 bases between them. Germline CDR1 reads MNHEY; CDR2 reads SMNVEV (reference sequence). The CDR3 DNA reads TGTGCCAGCAGTTTTTACTCCGGGACTGCCTACGAGCAGTACTTC. Protein product: CASSFYSGTAYEQYF.

This chain links TRBV6-1 with TRBJ2-7, with 7 bases lining up with TRBD2. The CDR3 extends over 14 amino acids. Trimming cost V 6 bases and J 2 bases; bases outside gene matches: 7. The germline V gene has CDR1 MNHNS and CDR2 SASEGT. Here the CDR3 DNA reads TGTGCCAGCAGGTCTAGCGGTAGAACCTACGAGCAGTACTTC. This codes for CASRSSGRTYEQYF.

This chain uses TRBV20-1 with TRBJ1-1, with D perhaps TRBD1 (5 bases). V was shortened by 1 base and J by 9 bases, with 18 bases between the two germline ends. Germline V gene sequence: CDR1 DFQATT, CDR2 SNEGSKA (reference sequence). There are 14 residues in the CDR3. The CDR3 nucleotides are TGCAGTGCTAGAGGTTTGATAGGGCAGGGTAAAGCTTTCTTT. Protein: CSARGLIGQGKAFF.

V usage is TRBV10-3 and J usage is TRBJ2-3; a possible D gene is TRBD2 (6 bases). The CDR3 is 14 residues long. Germline assignment: CDR1 ENHRY and CDR2 SYGVKD. V was clipped by 4 bases and J by 4 bases, with 12 bases between them. CDR3 in DNA: TGTGCCATCAGTGTACGGAGCGGGCCAGATACGCAGTATTTT. Amino acid sequence: CAISVRSGPDTQYF.

This clonotype has only a few counts. This chain connects TRBV20-1 to TRBJ2-6; D possibly corresponds to TRBD2 (5 bases). Trimming removed 6 bases from V and 2 bases from J, with 14 bases in between. The length of the CDR3 is 15 residues. CDR1 DFQATT and CDR2 SNEGSKA come from the germline V gene (reference sequence). The CDR3 protein is CSAKISGTGANVLTF. CDR3 in DNA: TGCAGTGCGAAAATTTCCGGGACTGGGGCCAACGTCCTGACTTTC.

The chain employs TRBV12-3 or TRBV12-4 and TRBJ1-5, with unresolved D. This CDR3 spans 14 amino acids. V dropped 4 bases and J dropped 4 bases, with 11 bases sitting between them. The CDR3 protein is CASSSGGINQPQHF. For the CDR3, the DNA is TGTGCCAGCAGTTCGGGAGGGATAAATCAGCCCCAGCATTTT.

The rearrangement links TRBV7-3 to TRBJ2-1, with 9 bases aligning to TRBD2. This CDR3 has 15 residues. With V trimmed by 3 bases and J by 8 bases, 8 bases remained unmatched. The germline V gene has CDR1 SGHTA and CDR2 FQGTGA. CDR3 region: CASSFAGGPSDEQFF. CDR3 nucleotide sequence: TGTGCCAGCAGCTTTGCGGGGGGGCCTAGTGATGAGCAGTTCTTC.

The chain joins TRBV20-1 to TRBJ2-1; TRBD2 aligns across 7 bases. Trimming took 2 bases from V and 8 from J; bases not matched to a gene: 9. Germline-derived CDR1 and CDR2 are DFQATT and SNEGSKA (reference sequence). This CDR3 region has 14 residues. CDR3 region: CSARCGGSRDEQFF. The CDR3 DNA follows: TGCAGTGCTAGATGTGGCGGGAGTCGCGATGAGCAGTTCTTC.